The 11 T cell receptor beta chains in this list originate from one sample, sequenced in a study of shared clonotypes between healthy human individuals. Here immunoSEQ multiplex PCR was the method, and the copy in TCRdb shows in-frame clones only, minus some. The sample shows 950,000 to 1,100,000 clones, roughly 80% of them seen only once. The sample taken for sequencing was memory CD4+ T cells sorted from blood. Indicated subset: CD45RA-negative fraction. The receptor source for this set is a man between 18 and 35 years old in good health.

The sample holds a few counts of this clone. This sequence joins TRBV19 and TRBJ2-2; 8 bases agree with TRBD1. V dropped 5 bases and J dropped 7; count of bases not matched to a gene: 6. The CDR3 length is 14 residues. The V gene's germline CDR1 is LNHDA and CDR2 SQIVND (reference sequence). CDR3 DNA: TGTGCCAGTAGTCCGACAGGGGCGAGCGGGGAGCTGTTTTTT. It codes for CASSPTGASGELFF.

This chain uses TRBV5-4 with TRBJ2-3; TRBD2 matches at 7 bases. Germline V gene sequence: CDR1 SGHNT, CDR2 YYREEE (reference sequence). The trim removed 4 bases at V and 2 bases at J, leaving 7 bases unmatched. The CDR3 spans 15 residues. In DNA, the CDR3 is TGTGCCAGCAGCGCCAGCGGGGCCTCCACAGATACGCAGTATTTT. Protein: CASSASGASTDTQYF.

The chain joins TRBV7-2 to TRBJ1-6; 10 nucleotides agree with TRBD1. J gave up 8 bases and V 4 bases, and 2 bases lay outside the gene matches. The CDR3 sequence is 14 residues long. Germline V lookup: CDR1 SGHTA, CDR2 FQGNSA. In DNA form, the CDR3 reads TGTGCCAGCAGCTCGGGGACAGGGGATTCACCCCTCCACTTT. Its protein is CASSSGTGDSPLHF.

This clone was picked up one time. This chain joins TRBV28 and TRBJ1-5, with unresolved D. Germline CDR1 MDHEN, CDR2 SYDVKM. Trimming took 5 bases from V and 2 from J, leaving 13 bases between them. The CDR3 has 15 residues. The CDR3, as DNA: TGTGCCAGCAGTCCGACGAACGGAGGCAATCAGCCCCAGCATTTT. Protein sequence: CASSPTNGGNQPQHF.

This chain connects TRBV27 to TRBJ2-5; D may be TRBD2 (6 bases). Germline CDR1 is MNHEY and CDR2 is SMNVEV (reference sequence). Trimming cost V 0 bases and J 5 bases, with 13 bases left between them. The CDR3 is 15 amino acids. CDR3 coding DNA: TGTGCCAGCAGTTTATCGGGGGGAATGGTCGAGACCCAGTACTTC. The encoded protein is CASSLSGGMVETQYF.

In its sample, this clone was seen a few times. The V and J genes are TRBV4-1 and TRBJ1-5; TRBD1 matches 9 bases. Trimming at V came to 0 bases and at J to 4 bases, leaving 4 bases not matched to a gene. Per germline, CDR1 MGHRA and CDR2 YSYEKL. This CDR3 has 16 residues. The CDR3 nucleotides are TGCGCCAGCAGCCAAGATTGGGGACAGGGTAATCAGCCCCAGCATTTT. It translates to CASSQDWGQGNQPQHF.

The chain recombines TRBV4-3 with TRBJ2-3; TRBD1 aligns across 7 bases. The CDR3 runs to 19 residues. Germline-derived CDR1 and CDR2 are LGHNA and YSLEER. The V and J ends lost 0 bases and 1 base, in that order; junction bases with no gene match: 13. CDR3 region: CASSQEPGQLASRTDTQYF. The CDR3 nucleotides read TGCGCCAGCAGCCAAGAACCGGGACAGTTAGCGTCCCGCACAGATACGCAGTATTTT.

Comments on this clone: The sample has other DNA sequences that encode this CDR3 too. CDR3: CASSLGSRDSQETQYF. For the CDR3, the DNA is TGCGCCAGCAGCTTGGGATCTCGGGACAGTCAAGAGACCCAGTACTTC. The V call is TRBV5-1, the J call TRBJ2-5, with 7 positions matching TRBD1. This CDR3 spans 16 amino acids. Trimming cost V 0 bases and J 2 bases; bases outside gene matches: 7. The germline V gene has CDR1 SGHRS and CDR2 YFSETQ.

The rearrangement joins TRBV6-5 to TRBJ2-1; tentative D call: TRBD2 (5 bases). From germline, CDR1 is MNHEY and CDR2 SVGAGI. With 7 bases removed from V and 8 bases from J, the gap between germline ends came to 18 bases. The length of the CDR3 is 14 residues. The chain's CDR3 is CASTHGNSGDEQFF. The CDR3 nucleotides are TGTGCCAGCACCCACGGGAACTCTGGGGATGAGCAGTTCTTC.

This clone showed up just a few times. V and J are TRBV11-3 and TRBJ2-5; D call uncertain. Germline-derived CDR1 and CDR2 are SGHNT and YENEEA. The CDR3 is made up of 17 amino acids. V was cut by 3 bases and J by 2 bases, with 19 bases left in between. The CDR3 nucleotides read TGTGCCAGCAGCTTTTTCGTTCACTCGCCCTTTCAAGAGACCCAGTACTTC. Amino acids: CASSFFVHSPFQETQYF. The entire variable domain, with the rest obtained from reference TRBV11-3 and TRBJ2-5, is as follows: EAGVVQSPRYKIIEKKQPVAFWCNPISGHNTLYWYLQNLGQGPELLIRYENEEAVDDSQLPKDRFSAERLKGVDSTLKIQPAELGDSAVYLCASSFFVHSPFQETQYFGPGTRLLVL.

The rearrangement uses TRBV11-2 and TRBJ2-1, with TRBD2 matching 14 bases. Germline V gene sequence: CDR1 SGHAT, CDR2 FQNNGV. V gave up 5 bases and J gave up 6 bases; unmatched junction bases: 9. CDR3 length equals 17 residues. CDR3 coding DNA: TGTGCCAGCAGCCTAGGGACTAGCGGGGGAGTGGGCAATGAGCAGTTCTTC. It is translated as CASSLGTSGGVGNEQFF.